One sample yielded the 8 T cell receptor beta chains listed below, sequenced in a study of post-analysis software for immune sequencing data. Overall study results and limits: Patients used a few TRBV segments, including TRBV5-6, TRBV5-1 and TRBV20-1, more often than controls.

cDNA libraries for TCR beta contained unique molecular identifiers. MiXCR was run by TCRdb on the PCR reads, yielding one entry per CDR3 protein. The data hold some 240,000 distinct CDR3 sequences, with 35% to 40% observed a single time. Their specific antigens are unknown. The material sequenced was blood. These receptors came from a girl aged 5-17 years with multiple sclerosis.

Many counts were recorded for this clonotype. This chain links TRBV5-1 with TRBJ2-1; D uncertain. The CDR3 is 13 residues long. V gave up 2 bases and J gave up 4 bases, with 7 bases separating them. Per germline, CDR1 SGHRS and CDR2 YFSETQ. Here the CDR3 reads CASSLGEYNEQFF. CDR3 bases: TGCGCCAGCAGCTTAGGAGAGTACAATGAGCAGTTCTTC.

This clonotype was counted once. A much larger clone is a single base away; this may be a read error. V and J are TRBV10-3 and TRBJ2-7, with D perhaps TRBD1 (6 bases). Germline CDR1 is ENHRY and CDR2 is SYGVKD. V lost 3 bases, J lost 5 bases, and 14 bases lay in between. The CDR3 spans 14 residues. In nucleotides, the CDR3 is TGTGCCATCAGTGATCGCAGGGGTTTGCACGAGCAGTACTTC. Translation: CAISDRRGLHEQYF.

This clonotype was picked up a small number of times. The chain links TRBV29-1 to TRBJ1-2, with a weak D call TRBD1 (6 bases). CDR3 length: 12 amino acids. Germline CDR1 SQVTM, CDR2 ANQGSEA. Deletions cut 2 bases from V and 10 bases from J, with 14 bases between. CDR3 sequence (DNA): TGCAGCGTTGAACCAGGGGAGGTTCACTACACCTTC. Encoded protein: CSVEPGEVHYTF.

There are many counts of this clonotype. The chain carries TRBV24-1 and TRBJ2-6; the D is unclear. Deletions cut 4 bases from V and 0 bases from J, with 18 bases between. Germline values: CDR1 KGHDR, CDR2 SFDVKD. The CDR3 is 19 amino acids. Here the CDR3 reads CATSDRKATASSGANVLTF. The DNA for the CDR3 is TGTGCCACCAGTGACCGCAAGGCGACCGCAAGCTCTGGGGCCAACGTCCTGACTTTC.

The chain carries TRBV20-1 and TRBJ1-2; 12 positions match TRBD1. The CDR3 has 16 amino acids. The germline gives CDR1 DFQATT, CDR2 SNEGSKA (reference sequence). J gave up 4 bases and V 3 bases, and 9 bases lay outside the gene matches. The chain's CDR3 is CSASGPGQGAGYGYTF. CDR3 in DNA: TGCAGTGCTAGTGGACCGGGACAGGGGGCCGGCTATGGCTACACCTTC.

On this clonotype itself: This clone may be a read error of a much larger clone one base away. This sequence joins TRBV24-1 and TRBJ2-3, with D perhaps assigned TRBD1 or TRBD2 (6 bases each). Germline V CDR1 and CDR2: KGHDR, SFDVKD. This CDR3 has 16 residues. The CDR3 nucleotides read TGTGCCGCCAGTGATTTTGTCGGGGGCAACACAGATACGCAGTATTTT. Protein sequence: CAASDFVGGNTDTQYF.

This clonotype was counted between two and nine times. Relative to the germline gene, one junction end is altered; a read error may explain this. This chain joins TRBV7-8 and TRBJ2-5; D perhaps matches TRBD2 (6 bases). The germline V gene encodes CDR1 SGHVS and CDR2 FQNEAQ. The CDR3 is made up of 13 amino acids. The CDR3 spells CVSSFNSGETQYF. Written as DNA, the CDR3 is TGTGTCAGCAGCTTCAACAGCGGGGAGACCCAGTACTTC.

At least ten counts were recorded for this clonotype. The CDR3 sequence is CASRDYRTDTQYF. The DNA for the CDR3 is TGTGCCAGCAGGGACTACCGCACAGATACGCAGTATTTT. The V call is TRBV6-1, the J call TRBJ2-3; D may be TRBD2 (6 bases). Between the trimmed V and J ends, which lost 6 bases and 1 base, there was a span of 8 bases. Germline V gene data show CDR1 as MNHNS and CDR2 as SASEGT. The CDR3 totals 13 residues.